This T cell receptor beta chain was captured by sequencing in a study of OX40 agonist ivuxolimab in advanced cancers. The repertoire was sequenced with immunoSEQ multiplex PCR; TCRdb's copy has only in-frame clones and lacks some. The sample holds around 36,000 clones, approximately 80% seen once. The sequences come from CD4+ or CD8+ T cells sorted from blood, collected in a trial of the OX40 agonist ivuxolimab. This sequence originates from an adult with an advanced solid tumor such as melanoma, head and neck, liver or kidney cancer.

The CDR3 sequence is CASSALPGQEAFF. The CDR3 DNA sequence: TGTGCCAGCAGCGCCCTACCCGGACAGGAAGCTTTCTTT. The chain recombines TRBV9 with TRBJ1-1, with D perhaps matching TRBD1 (6 bases). CDR1 and CDR2 from the germline V gene are SGDLS and YYNGEE. The CDR3 runs to 13 residues. Trimming took off 3 bases at V and 8 bases at J, with 14 bases between the two ends. Complete variable domain (other parts from reference TRBV9 and TRBJ1-1): DSGVTQTPKHLITATGQRVTLRCSPRSGDLSVYWYQQSLDQGLQFLIQYYNGEERAKGNILERFSAQQFPDLHSELNLSSLELGDSALYFCASSALPGQEAFFGQGTRLTVV.